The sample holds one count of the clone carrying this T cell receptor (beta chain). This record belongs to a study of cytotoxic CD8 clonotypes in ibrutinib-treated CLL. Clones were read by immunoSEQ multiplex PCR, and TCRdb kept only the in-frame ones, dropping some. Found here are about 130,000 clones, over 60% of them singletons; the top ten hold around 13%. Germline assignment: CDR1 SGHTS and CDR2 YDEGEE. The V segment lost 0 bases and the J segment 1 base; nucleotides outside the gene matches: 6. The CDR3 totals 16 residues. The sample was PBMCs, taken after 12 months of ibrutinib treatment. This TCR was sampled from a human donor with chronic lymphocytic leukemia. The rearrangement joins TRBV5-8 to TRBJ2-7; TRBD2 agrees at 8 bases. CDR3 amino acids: CASSLERGFISYEQYF. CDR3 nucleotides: TGTGCCAGCAGCTTGGAGCGGGGGTTTATATCCTACGAGCAGTACTTC.